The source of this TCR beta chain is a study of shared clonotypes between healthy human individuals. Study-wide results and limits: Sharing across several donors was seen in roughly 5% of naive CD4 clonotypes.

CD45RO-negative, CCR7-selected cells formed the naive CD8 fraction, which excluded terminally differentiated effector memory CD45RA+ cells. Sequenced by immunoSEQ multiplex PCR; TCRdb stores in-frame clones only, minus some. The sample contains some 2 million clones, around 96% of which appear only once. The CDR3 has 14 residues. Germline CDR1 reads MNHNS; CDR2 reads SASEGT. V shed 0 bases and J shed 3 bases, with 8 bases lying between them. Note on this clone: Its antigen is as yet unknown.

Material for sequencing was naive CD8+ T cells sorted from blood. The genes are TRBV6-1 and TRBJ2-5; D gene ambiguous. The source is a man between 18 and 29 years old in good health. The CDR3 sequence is CASSEAITKETQYF. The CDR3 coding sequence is TGTGCCAGCAGTGAAGCAATAACTAAAGAGACCCAGTACTTC.